This T cell receptor (beta chain) was sequenced for a study of T cell responses to AZD1222 COVID-19 vaccine. Remarks on this clone: As yet, its antigen is unknown.

Study results and caveats: At study baseline, merely about 6 AZD1222 recipients were seropositive. Dominant at 160-218 and 743-854, vaccine-associated CD4 TCRs also spanned spike. Repertoires were obtained solely post-peak T cell response.

This CDR3 has 15 residues. The J segment lost 4 bases and the V segment lost 5 bases, leaving 8 bases of the junction unmatched. Looked up from germline, CDR1 is LNHNV and CDR2 is YYDKDF (reference sequence). Here immunoSEQ multiplex PCR was the method, and the copy in TCRdb shows in-frame clones only, minus some. The sample includes around 140,000 clones, approximately 90% of them seen just once. The chain uses TRBV15 and TRBJ1-2, with 9 positions matching TRBD1. The sample in question was peripheral blood, obtained 28 days after the second AZD1222 dose. The receptor was isolated from an adult who received the AZD1222 COVID-19 vaccine. The CDR3 coding sequence is TGTGCCACCAGCCGACAGGGGGGGTTCGCCTATGGCTACACCTTC. Translation gives CATSRQGGFAYGYTF.